The 30 T cell receptor beta chains listed next were all sequenced from one sample in a study of CD8 T cells in ankylosing spondylitis. TCRdb processed the 5' RACE reads anew with MiXCR; each CDR3 protein has one entry. The sample lists a few hundred thousand distinct CDR3 sequences, under 14% occurring once. Input material: blood, either unsorted or a sorted T cell fraction (not recorded which). The receptors come from a female donor with ankylosing spondylitis or in good health (not recorded which).

This clonotype was seen many times. The chain carries TRBV9 and TRBJ1-4, with D unclear. The CDR3 covers 15 residues. V lost 3 bases and J lost 0, with 9 bases in between. The germline CDR1 and CDR2 sequences are SGDLS and YYNGEE. The CDR3 loop is CASSEAEATNEKLFF. As DNA, the CDR3 is TGTGCCAGCAGCGAAGCAGAGGCAACTAATGAAAAACTGTTTTTT.

This sequence joins TRBV6-1 and TRBJ2-1; D gene ambiguous. CDR3 size: 14 residues. Looked up from germline, CDR1 is MNHNS and CDR2 is SASEGT. Deletions cut 6 bases from V and 7 bases from J, with 16 bases between. The CDR3 here is CASRKGIAGNEQFF. CDR3 sequence (DNA): TGTGCCAGCAGGAAGGGAATAGCTGGGAATGAGCAGTTCTTC.

On this clonotype itself: A read error may explain this, as a much larger clone is one base away. The chain is built from TRBV18 and TRBJ2-7; D unresolved. Germline V gene lookup returns CDR1 KGHSH and CDR2 LQKENI. The CDR3 consists of 11 residues. The CDR3 region is CASSPFVEQCF. The CDR3 nucleotides are TGTGCCAGCTCACCCTTTGTCGAGCAGTGCTTC.

The rearrangement uses TRBV5-1 and TRBJ1-1, with D possibly TRBD1 on 6 matching bases. The CDR3 has 15 residues. Looked up from germline, CDR1 is SGHRS and CDR2 is YFSETQ. V was cut by 2 bases and J by 2 bases, with 13 bases left in between. The chain's CDR3 is CASSFGGQDNTEAFF. The DNA for the CDR3 is TGCGCCAGCAGCTTTGGGGGGCAGGACAACACTGAAGCTTTCTTT. Using reference TRBV5-1 and TRBJ1-1 for the parts outside the CDR3, the full variable domain is KAGVTQTPRYLIKTRGQQVTLSCSPISGHRSVSWYQQTPGQGLQFLFEYFSETQRNKGNFPGRFSGRQFSNSRSEMNVSTLELGDSALYLCASSFGGQDNTEAFFGQGTRLTVV.

This clonotype was observed at least ten times. The chain has TRBV7-2 and TRBJ2-1, with D perhaps TRBD1 (6 bases). This CDR3 contains 12 residues. V gave up 4 bases and J gave up 9 bases, with 10 bases separating them. CDR1 and CDR2 (germline): SGHTA, FQGNSA. The CDR3 here is CASSSTGFEQFF. CDR3 coding DNA: TGTGCCAGCAGCTCAACAGGGTTTGAGCAGTTCTTC.

This clonotype was counted at least ten times. V gene TRBV5-1 combines with J gene TRBJ2-3; TRBD2 agrees at 7 bases. The V gene end was trimmed by 1 base and the J gene end by 4 bases; junction bases not matched to a gene: 6. The CDR3 runs 15 residues. Germline V lookup: CDR1 SGHRS, CDR2 YFSETQ. Here the CDR3 DNA reads TGCGCCAGCAGCTTGCGCCTAGCGGAGTCAGATACGCAGTATTTT. Its protein is CASSLRLAESDTQYF.

This clonotype was seen at least ten times. V is TRBV20-1 and J is TRBJ1-1; D gene unclear. The CDR3 runs to 14 residues. Germline-derived CDR1 and CDR2 are DFQATT and SNEGSKA (reference sequence). V lost 2 bases and J lost 0, with 10 bases in between. Written as DNA, the CDR3 is TGCAGTGCTAGAAGACGGAAAATGAACACTGAAGCTTTCTTT. Translated, it gives CSARRRKMNTEAFF.

Of note for this clonotype: The CDR3 end shows no conserved phenylalanine or tryptophan, and so a read error is likely. This chain uses TRBV7-9 with TRBJ2-3, with TRBD2 matching over 7 bases. V gave up 5 bases and J gave up 0 bases; unmatched junction bases: 11. The CDR3 contains 17 residues. Germline V lookup: CDR1 SEHNR, CDR2 FQNEAQ (reference sequence). The CDR3 is CASSQRLVGGSTDTQYS. DNA of the CDR3: TGTGCCAGCAGCCAACGACTTGTGGGGGGGAGCACAGATACGCAGTATTCT.

The CDR3 DNA is TGTGCCACCCAAGGGGGCGACGAGCAGTACTTC. This encodes CATQGGDEQYF. The chain uses TRBV10-3 and TRBJ2-7; TRBD1 aligns across 7 bases. Germline lookup yields CDR1 ENHRY and CDR2 SYGVKD. CDR3 length equals 11 residues. Trimming took 10 bases from V and 5 from J; bases not matched to a gene: 5.

This clonotype has a count of ten or more. The chain uses TRBV5-1 and TRBJ1-1; possibly TRBD1 for D (5 bases). Trimming took 4 bases from V and 0 from J, leaving 13 bases between them. Germline V gene data show CDR1 as SGHRS and CDR2 as YFSETQ. The CDR3 has 15 residues. The CDR3 DNA reads as TGCGCCAGCAGCCATACGGGGGTTATGAACACTGAAGCTTTCTTT. Amino acids: CASSHTGVMNTEAFF.

This clonotype was seen many times. J is TRBJ2-2 and V is TRBV20-1; D is ambiguous. V lost 2 bases, J lost 0 bases, and 10 bases lay in between. Germline V gene sequence: CDR1 DFQATT, CDR2 SNEGSKA (reference sequence). This CDR3 region has 15 residues. The CDR3: CSARWSDANTGELFF. DNA of the CDR3: TGCAGTGCTAGATGGTCGGATGCGAACACCGGGGAGCTGTTTTTT.

This clonotype was detected ten times or more. The chain carries TRBV20-1 and TRBJ2-7, with D possibly being TRBD1 or TRBD2 (5 bases each). In germline, CDR1 is DFQATT, CDR2 SNEGSKA (reference sequence). This CDR3 spans 15 amino acids. The germline V and J ends were trimmed by 1 base and 0 bases, with 13 bases remaining between them. The CDR3: CSARVTGASSYEQYF. Here the CDR3 DNA reads TGCAGTGCTAGAGTTACCGGGGCAAGCTCCTACGAGCAGTACTTC.

The chain uses TRBV3-1 and TRBJ2-3; 9 bases map to TRBD2. The germline V gene encodes CDR1 LGHDT and CDR2 YNNKEL (reference sequence). The V segment lost 1 base and the J segment 6 bases; nucleotides outside the gene matches: 11. The CDR3 contains 17 residues. The CDR3 reads CASSQVWAGTSMDTQYF. The CDR3, as DNA: TGTGCCAGCAGCCAAGTGTGGGCCGGGACTAGCATGGATACGCAGTATTTT.

Note on this clonotype: A read error may be the cause here, since a much bigger clone is one base away. V is TRBV7-9 and J is TRBJ2-7, with D unresolved. The germline gives CDR1 SEHNR, CDR2 FQNEAQ (reference sequence). The length of the CDR3 is 13 residues. CDR3 loop: CASSPGPYYEQSF. The CDR3 DNA follows: TGTGCCAGCAGCCCTGGACCCTACTACGAGCAGTCCTTC.

This clonotype appeared many times. The V and J genes are TRBV20-1 and TRBJ1-1; D call uncertain. CDR3 length equals 13 residues. Germline V lookup: CDR1 DFQATT, CDR2 SNEGSKA (reference sequence). Trimming took 3 bases from V and 3 from J, leaving 11 bases between them. CDR3 loop: CSASPGIYTEAFF. CDR3 coding DNA: TGCAGTGCTAGTCCGGGAATTTACACTGAAGCTTTCTTT.

This clonotype was seen repeatedly, ten times or more. The chain employs TRBV20-1 and TRBJ1-3; TRBD1 is a possible D gene (5 bases). Germline V gene lookup returns CDR1 DFQATT and CDR2 SNEGSKA (reference sequence). CDR3 length: 13 amino acids. Trimming cost V 5 bases and J 5 bases, with 13 bases left between them. The CDR3 loop reads CSAAKGLRNTIYF. CDR3 coding DNA: TGCAGTGCTGCGAAGGGGCTTAGAAACACCATATATTTT.

The CDR3, as DNA: TGTGCCACCAGTGAACGGACAGGGCGTGGGACAGATACGCAGTATTTT. Amino acid sequence: CATSERTGRGTDTQYF. The chain uses TRBV24-1 and TRBJ2-3; 8 bases agree with TRBD1. Per the germline V gene, CDR1 is KGHDR and CDR2 is SFDVKD. CDR3 size: 16 residues. The junction had 8 bases not matched to a gene; V was cut back by 4 bases and J by 3 bases.

This clonotype has just a few counts. V gene TRBV7-3 combines with J gene TRBJ2-3; the match to TRBD2 covers 7 bases. The CDR3 is 16 residues long. Germline lookup yields CDR1 SGHTA and CDR2 FQGTGA. With 4 bases clipped from V and 5 bases from J, the junction kept 12 bases outside the gene matches. As DNA, the CDR3 is TGTGCCAGCAGCTCGGGGCCGACCGGGGAGGGAGATACGCAGTATTTT. This codes for CASSSGPTGEGDTQYF.

At least ten counts were recorded for this clonotype. The V gene is TRBV5-1, the J gene TRBJ1-2; the D is unclear. V was shortened by 6 bases and J by 7 bases, with 19 bases between the two germline ends. The CDR3 is 14 amino acids. The germline CDR1 and CDR2 sequences are SGHRS and YFSETQ. CDR3 residues: CASNDQAVGLGYTF. CDR3 DNA sequence: TGCGCCAGCAATGATCAGGCCGTCGGTCTTGGCTACACCTTC.

This clonotype is a singleton in its sample. The junction differs from germline at one of its ends, possibly a read error. This chain links TRBV20-1 with TRBJ2-1; possible D gene TRBD2, 7 bases. The germline gives CDR1 DFQATT, CDR2 SNEGSKA (reference sequence). This CDR3 region has 16 residues. CDR3 protein: CCARLAGARSYNEQFF. CDR3 DNA sequence: TGCTGTGCTAGATTGGCGGGGGCTAGGTCCTACAATGAGCAGTTCTTC.

The rearrangement links TRBV20-1 to TRBJ2-3; TRBD2 is a possible D gene (6 bases). Deletions cut 6 bases from V and 7 bases from J, with 14 bases between. The V gene's germline CDR1 is DFQATT and CDR2 SNEGSKA (reference sequence). The CDR3 sequence is 12 residues long. The CDR3 here is CSAGLGRNTQYF. DNA for the CDR3: TGCAGTGCCGGCCTAGGGAGGAATACGCAGTATTTT.

The V call is TRBV14, the J call TRBJ2-1; 10 nucleotides agree with TRBD2. Trimming removed 3 bases from V and 7 bases from J; junction bases left unmatched: 6. CDR1 is SGHDN and CDR2 is FVKESK in the germline V gene. This CDR3 contains 15 residues. CDR3 bases: TGTGCCAGCAGCCATATAGCGGGAGGTGGAAATGAGCAGTTCTTC. As protein: CASSHIAGGGNEQFF.

This clonotype appeared many times. The chain combines TRBV5-1 with TRBJ1-4; possible D gene TRBD1, 5 bases. Trimming removed 4 bases at V and 8 bases at J, with 18 bases between. The CDR3 has 15 residues. Germline V lookup: CDR1 SGHRS, CDR2 YFSETQ. This chain's CDR3 is CASSTGTGEGEKLFF. As DNA, the CDR3 is TGCGCCAGCAGCACCGGGACGGGGGAAGGGGAAAAACTGTTTTTT.

The genes are TRBV20-1 and TRBJ1-6; TRBD1 aligns across 9 bases. The junction had 4 bases not matched to a gene; V was cut back by 7 bases and J by 3 bases. In germline, CDR1 is DFQATT, CDR2 SNEGSKA (reference sequence). CDR3 length: 14 amino acids. CDR3 coding DNA: TGCAGTGACAGGGGGCCTTTCTATAATTCACCCCTCCACTTT. Encoded protein: CSDRGPFYNSPLHF.

This clonotype was seen ten or more times. The chain joins TRBV5-1 to TRBJ1-1; D is unresolved. With 2 bases removed from V and 0 bases from J, the gap between germline ends came to 11 bases. CDR3 size: 15 residues. Germline assignment: CDR1 SGHRS and CDR2 YFSETQ. CDR3 residues: CASSFTPTVNTEAFF. The CDR3 coding sequence is TGCGCCAGCAGCTTCACACCTACAGTGAACACTGAAGCTTTCTTT.

The rearrangement links TRBV15 to TRBJ2-1; D gene uncertain. V was cut by 5 bases and J by 10 bases, with 12 bases left in between. CDR1 is LNHNV and CDR2 is YYDKDF in the germline V gene (reference sequence). The CDR3 is made up of 12 amino acids. CDR3: CATSLLGTEQFF. The CDR3 DNA sequence: TGTGCCACCAGCCTCCTCGGTACAGAGCAGTTCTTC.

This clonotype was detected ten times or more. The V gene is TRBV27, the J gene TRBJ2-1; the D is unclear. Trimming stripped 5 bases from V and 4 bases from J, with 12 bases between. The germline V gene encodes CDR1 MNHEY and CDR2 SMNVEV (reference sequence). The CDR3 contains 14 residues. The CDR3 nucleotides are TGTGCCAGCAGTCCCCTCTGGGCTTACAATGAGCAGTTCTTC. This sequence encodes CASSPLWAYNEQFF.

This clonotype was seen at least ten times. This chain's CDR3 is CASRYDISRNEQFF. The CDR3 DNA is TGCGCCAGCAGGTACGACATTTCTCGCAATGAGCAGTTCTTC. V usage is TRBV5-1 and J usage is TRBJ2-1; D gene unclear. This CDR3 has 14 amino acids. Germline V gene data show CDR1 as SGHRS and CDR2 as YFSETQ. Trimming stripped 5 bases from V and 6 bases from J, with 15 bases between.

The rearrangement uses TRBV5-8 and TRBJ1-5; 7 bases are a match to TRBD1. V lost 4 bases, J lost 3 bases, and 10 bases stayed unmatched. This CDR3 has 16 residues. The germline CDR1 and CDR2 sequences are SGHTS and YDEGEE. The CDR3 protein is CASSATTGSHNQPQHF. CDR3 nucleotides: TGTGCCAGCAGCGCAACGACAGGGAGCCACAATCAGCCCCAGCATTTT.

V and J are TRBV2 and TRBJ2-2, with 8 bases matching TRBD1. This CDR3 has 14 residues. Trimming removed 8 bases from V and 4 bases from J; junction bases left unmatched: 6. Germline V lookup: CDR1 SNHLY, CDR2 FYNNEI. The CDR3: CASGETGATGELFF. As DNA, the CDR3 is TGTGCCAGCGGGGAGACAGGGGCCACCGGGGAGCTGTTTTTT.